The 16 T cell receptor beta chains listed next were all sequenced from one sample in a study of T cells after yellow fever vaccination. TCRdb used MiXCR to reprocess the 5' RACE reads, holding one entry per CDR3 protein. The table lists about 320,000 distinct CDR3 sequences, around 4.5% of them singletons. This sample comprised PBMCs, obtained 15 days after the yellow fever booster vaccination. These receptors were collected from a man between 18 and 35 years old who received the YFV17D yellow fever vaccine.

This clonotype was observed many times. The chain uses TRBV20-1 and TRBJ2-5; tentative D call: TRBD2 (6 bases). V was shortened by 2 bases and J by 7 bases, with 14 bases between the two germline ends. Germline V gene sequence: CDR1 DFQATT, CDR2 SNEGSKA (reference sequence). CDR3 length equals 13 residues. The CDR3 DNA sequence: TGCAGTGCTAGATCTCCCTCGGGAGTGACCCAGTACTTC. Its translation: CSARSPSGVTQYF.

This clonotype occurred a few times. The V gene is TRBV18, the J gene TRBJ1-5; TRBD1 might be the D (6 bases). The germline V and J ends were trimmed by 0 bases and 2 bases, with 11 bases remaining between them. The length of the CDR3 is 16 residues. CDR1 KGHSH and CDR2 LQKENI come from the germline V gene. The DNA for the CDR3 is TGTGCCAGCTCACCACCGATGGCAGGGGGCAATCAGCCCCAGCATTTT. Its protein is CASSPPMAGGNQPQHF.

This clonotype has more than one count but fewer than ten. The chain's CDR3 is CASSFWGQGEIQYF. CDR3 DNA: TGCGCCAGCAGCTTTTGGGGACAGGGGGAGATTCAGTACTTC. The V call is TRBV5-1, the J call TRBJ2-4; 11 positions match TRBD1. V dropped 2 bases and J dropped 10; count of bases not matched to a gene: 5. This CDR3 is 14 amino acids long. Germline CDR1 SGHRS, CDR2 YFSETQ.

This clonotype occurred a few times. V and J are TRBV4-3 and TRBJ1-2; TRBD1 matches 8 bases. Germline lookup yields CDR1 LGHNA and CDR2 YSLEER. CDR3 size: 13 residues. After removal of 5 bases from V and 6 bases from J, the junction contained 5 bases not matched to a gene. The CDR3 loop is CASSSRTGNGYTF. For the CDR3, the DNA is TGCGCCAGCAGCTCCCGGACAGGGAATGGCTACACCTTC.

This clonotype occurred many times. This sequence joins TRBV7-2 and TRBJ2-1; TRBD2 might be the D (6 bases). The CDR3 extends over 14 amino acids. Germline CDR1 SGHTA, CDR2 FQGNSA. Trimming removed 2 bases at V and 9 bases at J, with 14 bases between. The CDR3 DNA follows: TGTGCCAGCAGCTTAAATGCGGGGAACAGTGAGCAGTTCTTC. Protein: CASSLNAGNSEQFF.

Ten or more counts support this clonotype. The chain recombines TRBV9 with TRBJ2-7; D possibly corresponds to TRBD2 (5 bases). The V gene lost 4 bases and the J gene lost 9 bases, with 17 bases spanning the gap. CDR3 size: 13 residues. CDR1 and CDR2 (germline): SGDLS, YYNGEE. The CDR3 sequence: CASSPPGSVSQYF. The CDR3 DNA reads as TGTGCCAGCAGCCCCCCGGGGTCCGTCTCGCAGTACTTC.

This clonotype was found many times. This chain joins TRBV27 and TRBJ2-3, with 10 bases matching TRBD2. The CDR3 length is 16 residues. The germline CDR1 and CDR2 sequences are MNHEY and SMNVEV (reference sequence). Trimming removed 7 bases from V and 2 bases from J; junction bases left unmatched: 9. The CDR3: CASIRTSGIPTDTQYF. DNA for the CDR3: TGTGCCAGCATACGGACTAGCGGAATACCCACAGATACGCAGTATTTT.

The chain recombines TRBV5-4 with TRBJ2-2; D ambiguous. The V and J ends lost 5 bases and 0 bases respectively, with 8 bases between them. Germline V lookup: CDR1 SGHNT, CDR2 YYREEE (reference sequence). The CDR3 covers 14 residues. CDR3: CASRPDPNTGELFF. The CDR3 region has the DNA TGTGCCAGCAGACCGGACCCGAACACCGGGGAGCTGTTTTTT.

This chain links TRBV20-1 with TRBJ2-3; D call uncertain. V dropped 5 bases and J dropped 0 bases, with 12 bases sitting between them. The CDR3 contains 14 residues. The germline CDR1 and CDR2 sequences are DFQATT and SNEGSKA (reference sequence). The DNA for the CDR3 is TGCAGTGCTCACGGGCTGCCTAGCACAGATACGCAGTATTTT. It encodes CSAHGLPSTDTQYF.

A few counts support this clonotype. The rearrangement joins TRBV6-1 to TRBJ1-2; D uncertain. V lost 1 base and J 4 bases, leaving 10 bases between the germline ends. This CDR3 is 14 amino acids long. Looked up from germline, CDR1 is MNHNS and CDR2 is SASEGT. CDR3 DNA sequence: TGTGCCAGCAGTGAAGGCGCCACTAGCTATGGCTACACCTTC. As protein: CASSEGATSYGYTF.

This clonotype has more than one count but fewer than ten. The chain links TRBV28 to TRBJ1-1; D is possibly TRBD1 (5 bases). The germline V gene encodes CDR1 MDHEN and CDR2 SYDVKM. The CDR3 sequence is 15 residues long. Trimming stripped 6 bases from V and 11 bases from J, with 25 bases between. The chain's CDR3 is CASSHQGTAGVRAFF. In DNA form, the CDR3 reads TGTGCCAGCAGCCATCAAGGGACGGCAGGTGTGAGGGCTTTCTTT.

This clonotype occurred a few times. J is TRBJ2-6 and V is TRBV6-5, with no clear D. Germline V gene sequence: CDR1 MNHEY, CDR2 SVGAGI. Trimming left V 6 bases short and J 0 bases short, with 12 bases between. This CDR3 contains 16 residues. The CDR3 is CASRRNSASGANVLTF. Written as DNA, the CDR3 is TGTGCCAGCAGAAGGAATTCCGCCTCTGGGGCCAACGTCCTGACTTTC.

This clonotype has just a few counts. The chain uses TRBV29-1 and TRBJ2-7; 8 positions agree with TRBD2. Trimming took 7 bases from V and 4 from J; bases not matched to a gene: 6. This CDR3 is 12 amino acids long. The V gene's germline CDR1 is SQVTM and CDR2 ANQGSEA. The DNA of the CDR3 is TGCAGCGCACGGGGGGGCTGGTACGAGCAGTACTTC. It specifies CSARGGWYEQYF.

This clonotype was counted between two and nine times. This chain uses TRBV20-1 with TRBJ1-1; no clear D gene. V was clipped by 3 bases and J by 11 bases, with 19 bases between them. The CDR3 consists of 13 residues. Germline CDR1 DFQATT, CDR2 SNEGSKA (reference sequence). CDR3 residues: CSASALNRPWAFF. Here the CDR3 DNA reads TGCAGTGCTAGCGCTCTAAACCGACCATGGGCTTTCTTT.

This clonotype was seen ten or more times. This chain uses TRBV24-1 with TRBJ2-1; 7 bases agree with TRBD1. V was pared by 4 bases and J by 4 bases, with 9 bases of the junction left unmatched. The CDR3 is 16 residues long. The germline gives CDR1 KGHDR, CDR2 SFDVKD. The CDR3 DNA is TGTGCCACCAGTGACCCAGGGACAGACCCGTACAATGAGCAGTTCTTC. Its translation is CATSDPGTDPYNEQFF.

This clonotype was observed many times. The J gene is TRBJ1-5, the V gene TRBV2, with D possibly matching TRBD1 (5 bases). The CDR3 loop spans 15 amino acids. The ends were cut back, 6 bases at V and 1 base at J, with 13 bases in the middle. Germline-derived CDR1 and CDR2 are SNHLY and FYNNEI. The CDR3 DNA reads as TGTGCCAGCAGAGCCGGGGCGGGGAGCAATCAGCCCCAGCATTTT. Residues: CASRAGAGSNQPQHF. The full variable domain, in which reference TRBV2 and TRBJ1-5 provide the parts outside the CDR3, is EPEVTQTPSHQVTQMGQEVILRCVPISNHLYFYWYRQILGQKVEFLVSFYNNEISEKSEIFDDQFSVERPDGSNFTLKIRSTKLEDSAMYFCASRAGAGSNQPQHFGDGTRLSIL.